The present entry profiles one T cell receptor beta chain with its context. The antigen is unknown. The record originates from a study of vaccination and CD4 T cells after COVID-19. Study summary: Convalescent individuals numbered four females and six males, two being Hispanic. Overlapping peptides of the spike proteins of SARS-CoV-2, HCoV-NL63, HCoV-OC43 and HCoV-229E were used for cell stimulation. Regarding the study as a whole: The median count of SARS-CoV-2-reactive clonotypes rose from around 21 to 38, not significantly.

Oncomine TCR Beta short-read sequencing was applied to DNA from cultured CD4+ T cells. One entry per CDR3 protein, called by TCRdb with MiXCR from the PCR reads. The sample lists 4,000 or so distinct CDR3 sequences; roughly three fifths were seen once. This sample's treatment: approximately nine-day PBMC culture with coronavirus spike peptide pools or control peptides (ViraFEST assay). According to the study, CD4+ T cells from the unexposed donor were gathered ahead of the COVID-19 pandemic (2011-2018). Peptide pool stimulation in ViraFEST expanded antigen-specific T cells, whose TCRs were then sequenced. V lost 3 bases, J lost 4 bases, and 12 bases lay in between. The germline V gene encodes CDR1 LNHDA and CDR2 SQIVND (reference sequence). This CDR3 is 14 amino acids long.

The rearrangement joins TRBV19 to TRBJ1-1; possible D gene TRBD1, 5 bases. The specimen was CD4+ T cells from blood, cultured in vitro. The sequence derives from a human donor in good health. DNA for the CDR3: TGTGCCAGTAGTATCCAAGGGGCGGCCACTGAAGCTTTCTTT. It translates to CASSIQGAATEAFF.